Following are 8 T cell receptor beta chains from one sample sequenced in a study of glioma-infiltrating T cells after dendritic cell vaccination. Method: immunoSEQ multiplex PCR; TCRdb's copy keeps in-frame clones and lacks some. The data hold 70,000 to 95,000 clones, with 87% observed a single time. As to time point: after dendritic cell vaccination, including at tumor progression/relapse. The starting material was blood, obtained after dendritic cell vaccination. The receptors stem from a human donor with glioblastoma.

V is TRBV15 and J is TRBJ2-7; 10 bases are shared with TRBD1. V lost 0 bases and J lost 7; bases outside the gene matches: 6. Germline lookup yields CDR1 LNHNV and CDR2 YYDKDF (reference sequence). This CDR3 region has 15 residues. The CDR3 loop reads CATSRDDRGRREQYF. The CDR3 DNA reads TGTGCCACCAGCAGAGACGACAGGGGGCGCCGGGAGCAGTACTTC.

The chain joins TRBV5-4 to TRBJ1-2; D may be TRBD1 (6 bases). Trimming pared 5 bases from V and 6 bases from J, leaving 14 bases between. The CDR3 covers 13 residues. Germline V gives CDR1 SGHNT, CDR2 YYREEE (reference sequence). CDR3 in amino acids: CASSSEQGDGYTF. The CDR3 DNA is TGTGCCAGCAGTTCTGAACAGGGAGATGGCTACACCTTC.

The J gene is TRBJ1-1, the V gene TRBV5-1, with a possible D match to TRBD1 (5 bases). Germline V lookup: CDR1 SGHRS, CDR2 YFSETQ. The germline V and J ends were trimmed by 0 bases and 3 bases, with 12 bases remaining between them. The CDR3 length is 15 residues. CDR3 in DNA: TGCGCCAGCAGCTTGGTCGGGGGAGGTGACACTGAAGCTTTCTTT. It is translated as CASSLVGGGDTEAFF. Combining the CDR3 with reference TRBV5-1 and TRBJ1-1 gives the whole variable domain KAGVTQTPRYLIKTRGQQVTLSCSPISGHRSVSWYQQTPGQGLQFLFEYFSETQRNKGNFPGRFSGRQFSNSRSEMNVSTLELGDSALYLCASSLVGGGDTEAFFGQGTRLTVV.

The genes are TRBV11-3 and TRBJ2-4, with D perhaps TRBD2 (7 bases). In germline, CDR1 is SGHNT, CDR2 YENEEA. Trimming cost V 2 bases and J 1 base, with 12 bases left between them. The CDR3 consists of 16 residues. CDR3 in amino acids: CASSLFGGRAKNIQYF. The CDR3 DNA reads TGTGCCAGCAGCTTATTCGGGGGGCGCGCCAAAAACATTCAGTACTTC. Variable domain in full (rest from reference TRBV11-3 and TRBJ2-4): EAGVVQSPRYKIIEKKQPVAFWCNPISGHNTLYWYLQNLGQGPELLIRYENEEAVDDSQLPKDRFSAERLKGVDSTLKIQPAELGDSAVYLCASSLFGGRAKNIQYFGAGTRLSVL.

This clone was counted a single time. The rearrangement links TRBV6-5 to TRBJ2-1; possibly TRBD2 for D (5 bases). This CDR3 is built from 13 residues. The ends were cut back, 5 bases at V and 7 bases at J, with 12 bases in the middle. CDR1 MNHEY and CDR2 SVGAGI come from the germline V gene. CDR3 loop: CASSPPGLNEQFF. CDR3 nucleotides: TGTGCCAGCAGTCCCCCCGGACTGAATGAGCAGTTCTTC.

V usage is TRBV7-9 and J usage is TRBJ2-7; 12 bases match TRBD2. The length of the CDR3 is 14 residues. The trim removed 1 base at V and 7 bases at J, leaving 2 bases unmatched. Germline CDR1 reads SEHNR; CDR2 reads FQNEAQ (reference sequence). The CDR3 nucleotides read TGTGCCAGCAGCTTAGGACTAGCGGGGGATGAGCAGTACTTC. It translates to CASSLGLAGDEQYF.

The sample holds one count of this clone. This specimen includes other DNA sequences encoding the same CDR3. The chain is built from TRBV5-6 and TRBJ1-2; no clear D gene. Germline CDR1 and CDR2: SGHDT and YYEEEE. This CDR3 spans 12 amino acids. Trimming cost V 4 bases and J 5 bases, with 9 bases left between them. The CDR3 coding sequence is TGTGCCAGCAGCCTAGAATCGTATGGCTACACCTTC. Translated: CASSLESYGYTF.

J is TRBJ1-2 and V is TRBV4-3; D is possibly TRBD1 (5 bases). V lost 1 base and J lost 4, with 13 bases in between. Germline values: CDR1 LGHNA, CDR2 YSLEER. The CDR3 runs 15 residues. The CDR3 reads CASSQVGGGSYGYTF. As DNA, the CDR3 is TGCGCCAGCAGCCAAGTTGGCGGGGGAAGCTATGGCTACACCTTC.